The present TCR beta chain was sequenced within a study of blood T cell repertoires in COVID-19. Across the study: The study drew acute and convalescent COVID-19 samples from the United States, Italy and Spain. From T cells, B-cell-depleted T cells, or PBMCs came the material, which was cDNA or gDNA.

In the original workflow: Reference gene primer amplification in the assay estimated nucleated cell counts. Clones were sequenced by immunoSEQ multiplex PCR, and TCRdb holds only the in-frame ones, with some missing. The V and J calls and the clone size are those of that table, but D and trimming were determined from the DNA. The table records 78,000 or so clones, approximately 80% of them present only once. The sample comprised peripheral blood. This TCR was sampled from a man aged 80 or over with acute or convalescent COVID-19.

The CDR3 DNA reads TGTGCCAGCAGCTTAGACGGGGCGAACACCGGGGAGCTGTTTTTT. Its protein product is CASSLDGANTGELFF. The V call is TRBV7-3, the J call TRBJ2-2; D may be TRBD2 (5 bases). The germline V gene has CDR1 SGHTA and CDR2 FQGTGA. The V and J ends lost 2 bases and 0 bases respectively, with 7 bases between them. The CDR3 length is 15 residues.